Listed here is a single T cell receptor (beta chain). One end of the junction does not line up with germline, which may come from a read error. This sample was taken from a study of tumor-infiltrating lymphocytes in primary liver carcinoma. In the study overall: These patients were men and women whose ages were 30 to 69 years.

The CDR3 is made up of 15 amino acids. Germline CDR1 is SEHNR and CDR2 is FQNEAQ (reference sequence). From roughly 470 ng total RNA, TCR beta cDNA was generated with a primer in the constant region. Nested multiplex PCR, run for three rounds with slightly modified ARM-PCR, yielded TCR beta libraries. The first two PCR rounds used TRBV1-TRBV30 primers with a Cbeta primer, 10 cycles each. TCRdb passed the multiplex PCR reads through MiXCR, listing each CDR3 protein once. Of 200,000 or so distinct CDR3 sequences in the sample, less than 65% were seen once. Alongside blood RNA obtained from unsorted whole blood, germline DNA was also extracted.

The gene calls are TRBV7-9 and TRBJ1-2; TRBD1 matches 9 bases. This TCR came from a woman aged 55-70 years with primary liver carcinoma and hepatitis B virus infection. The sequenced sample consisted of peripheral blood. CDR3 in DNA: TGTGACAGCAGCTTAGCCGCGGGACAGGGTAATGGCTACACCTTC. It specifies CDSSLAAGQGNGYTF. Combining the CDR3 with reference TRBV7-9 and TRBJ1-2 gives the whole variable domain DTGVSQNPRHKITKRGQNVTFRCDPISEHNRLYWYRQTLGQGPEFLTYFQNEAQLEKSRLLSDRFSAERPKGSFSTLEIQRTEQGDSAMYLCDSSLAAGQGNGYTFGSGTRLTVV.